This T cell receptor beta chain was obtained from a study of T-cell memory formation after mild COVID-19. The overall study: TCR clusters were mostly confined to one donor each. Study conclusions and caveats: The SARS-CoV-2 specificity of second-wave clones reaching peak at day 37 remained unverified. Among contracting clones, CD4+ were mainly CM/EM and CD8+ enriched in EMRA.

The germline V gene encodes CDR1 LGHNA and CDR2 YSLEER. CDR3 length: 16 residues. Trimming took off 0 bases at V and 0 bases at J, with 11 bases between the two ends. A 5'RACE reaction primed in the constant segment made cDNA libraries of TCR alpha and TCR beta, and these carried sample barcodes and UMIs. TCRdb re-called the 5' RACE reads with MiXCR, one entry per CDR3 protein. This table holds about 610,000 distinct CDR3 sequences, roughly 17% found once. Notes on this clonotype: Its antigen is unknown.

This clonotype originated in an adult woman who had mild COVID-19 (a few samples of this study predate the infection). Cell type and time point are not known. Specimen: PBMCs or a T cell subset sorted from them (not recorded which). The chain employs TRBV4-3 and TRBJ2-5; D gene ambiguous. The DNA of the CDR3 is TGCGCCAGCAGCCAAGACAAGGGCATAAACCAAGAGACCCAGTACTTC. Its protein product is CASSQDKGINQETQYF.